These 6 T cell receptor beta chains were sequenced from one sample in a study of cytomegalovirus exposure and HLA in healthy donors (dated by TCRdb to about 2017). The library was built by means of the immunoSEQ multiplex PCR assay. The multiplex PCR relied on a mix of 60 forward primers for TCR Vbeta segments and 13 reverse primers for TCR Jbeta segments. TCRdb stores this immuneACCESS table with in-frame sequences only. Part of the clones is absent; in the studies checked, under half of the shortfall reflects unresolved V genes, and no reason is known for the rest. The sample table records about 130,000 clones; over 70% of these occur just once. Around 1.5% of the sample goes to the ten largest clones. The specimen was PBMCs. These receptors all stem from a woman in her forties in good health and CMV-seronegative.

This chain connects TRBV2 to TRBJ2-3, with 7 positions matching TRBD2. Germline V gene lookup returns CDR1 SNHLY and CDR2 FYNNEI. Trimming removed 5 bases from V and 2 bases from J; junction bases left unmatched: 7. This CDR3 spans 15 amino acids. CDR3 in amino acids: CASSSSGANTDTQYF. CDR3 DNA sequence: TGTGCCAGCAGTTCAAGCGGGGCGAACACAGATACGCAGTATTTT.

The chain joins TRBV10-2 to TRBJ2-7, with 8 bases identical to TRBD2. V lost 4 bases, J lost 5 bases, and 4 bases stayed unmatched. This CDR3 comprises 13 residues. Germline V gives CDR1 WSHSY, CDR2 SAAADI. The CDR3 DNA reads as TGCGCCAGCAGTGTCCCGGGGGGGGACGAGCAGTACTTC. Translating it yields CASSVPGGDEQYF.

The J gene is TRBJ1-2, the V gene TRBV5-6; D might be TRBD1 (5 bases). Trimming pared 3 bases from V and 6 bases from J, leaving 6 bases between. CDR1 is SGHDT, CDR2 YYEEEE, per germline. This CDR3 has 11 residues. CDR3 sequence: CASSSRDGYTF. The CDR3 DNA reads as TGTGCCAGCAGCTCCAGGGATGGCTACACCTTC.

CDR3 coding DNA: TGTGCCAGCAGTTACGGATGGGCAAATTCACCCCTCCACTTT. Its protein product is CASSYGWANSPLHF. V and J are TRBV6-5 and TRBJ1-6; D ambiguous. The length of the CDR3 is 14 residues. The germline V gene encodes CDR1 MNHEY and CDR2 SVGAGI. V lost 2 bases and J lost 7, with 9 bases in between.

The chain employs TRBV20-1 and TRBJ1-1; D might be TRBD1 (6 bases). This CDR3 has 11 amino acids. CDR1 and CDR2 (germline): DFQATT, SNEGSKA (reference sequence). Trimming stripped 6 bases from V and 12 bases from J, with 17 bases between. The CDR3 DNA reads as TGCAGTGCCCTTCGTGACAGGCGGACTTTCTTT. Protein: CSALRDRRTFF.

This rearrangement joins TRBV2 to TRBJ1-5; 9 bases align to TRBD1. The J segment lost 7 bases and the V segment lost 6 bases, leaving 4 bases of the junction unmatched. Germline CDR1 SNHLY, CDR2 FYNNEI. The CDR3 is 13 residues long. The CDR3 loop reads CASRGQGHQPQHF. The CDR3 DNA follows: TGTGCCAGCAGGGGACAGGGCCACCAGCCCCAGCATTTT.